The text below deals with one TCR beta chain. This sample was taken from a study of blood T cells in healthy people across ages. Trimming removed 0 bases from V and 0 bases from J, with 13 bases in between. The germline V gene encodes CDR1 SGHRS and CDR2 YFSETQ. The CDR3 is 16 amino acids. Together with a sample-barcoded 5' primer, a J-beta primer mix was included in a second PCR lasting about 7 to 11 cycles. TCRdb re-derived calls from the 5' RACE reads in MiXCR, one entry per CDR3 protein. The data hold over 1,500,000 distinct CDR3 sequences, with around half observed a single time. The receptor was isolated from a woman between 40 and 55 years old in good health. Sequenced: blood. This chain uses TRBV5-1 with TRBJ2-7; a possible D gene is TRBD2 (5 bases). CDR3 in amino acids: CASSLGEGWCSYEQYF. In DNA, the CDR3 is TGCGCCAGCAGCTTGGGAGAGGGTTGGTGCTCCTACGAGCAGTACTTC.